This T cell receptor beta chain was captured by sequencing in a study of regulatory T cells in long-lasting Graves disease. The study, taken as a whole, reports: TRBV28 was favored in persistent disease, as were TRBJ1-2 and TRBJ2-5. Investigators studied peripheral blood only, not thyroid tissue.

This CDR3 contains 11 residues. Arm-PCR of CDR3 regions with iRepertoire HTBI primers generated TCR beta libraries. Authors' processing steps: Taken together, the samples had 55 to 65 TRBV and approximately 13 TRBJ segments identified. MiXCR, applied by TCRdb to the multiplex PCR reads, yields one record per CDR3 protein. Here the V and J calls rest on TCRdb's processing, not on the authors' analysis. The table records hundreds of thousands of distinct CDR3 sequences, roughly a sixth of them present only once. Of note for this clonotype: Antigen unknown. An end of the junction differs from the germline gene, which may be a read error.

Indicated time point: newly diagnosed GD, antithyroid drugs for less than 3 months. Construction of the TCR library relied on RNA isolated from PBMCs. From an endocrinology department in Xi'an, China, came the patients. The chain links TRBV12-3 or TRBV12-4 to TRBJ2-7; unclear D gene. This receptor was identified in a female donor with Graves disease. The sequencing used peripheral blood mononuclear cells (PBMCs), collected at new diagnosis, from a patient treated with antithyroid drugs. DNA for the CDR3: TGTGCCAGCAGTCTCTCCTACAAGCAGTACTTC. It translates to CASSLSYKQYF.